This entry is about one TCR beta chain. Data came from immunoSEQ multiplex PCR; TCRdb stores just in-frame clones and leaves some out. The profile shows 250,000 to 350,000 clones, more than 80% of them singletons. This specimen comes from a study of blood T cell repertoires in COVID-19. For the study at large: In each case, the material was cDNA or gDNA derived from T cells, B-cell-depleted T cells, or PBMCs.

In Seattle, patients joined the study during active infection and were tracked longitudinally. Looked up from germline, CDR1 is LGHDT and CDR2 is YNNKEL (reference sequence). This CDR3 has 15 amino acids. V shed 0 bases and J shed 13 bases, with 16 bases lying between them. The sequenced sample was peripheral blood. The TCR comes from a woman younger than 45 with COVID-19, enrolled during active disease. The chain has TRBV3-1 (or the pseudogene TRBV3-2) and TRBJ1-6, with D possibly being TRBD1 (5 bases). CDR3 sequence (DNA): TGTGCCAGCAGCCAAGATAGCGGGACCAGGCCGCCCCTCCACTTT. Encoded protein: CASSQDSGTRPPLHF.